The entry below describes one T cell receptor (beta chain). The data were obtained in a study of T cell changes during pregnancy in multiple sclerosis. Sequencing used immunoSEQ multiplex PCR; TCRdb keeps in-frame clones, though not all of them. The table records some 93,000 clones, over 80% of them present only once. This CDR3 contains 17 residues. The V segment lost 0 bases and the J segment 2 bases; nucleotides outside the gene matches: 7. CDR1 and CDR2 (germline): SGDLS, YYNGEE. The starting material was peripheral blood, obtained after pregnancy. The clonotype originates from a female donor with multiple sclerosis, enrolled in a pregnancy study. The chain employs TRBV9 and TRBJ2-7; 11 bases are a match to TRBD1. The CDR3 spells CASSVVPGTGGTYEQYF. For the CDR3, the DNA is TGTGCCAGCAGCGTAGTTCCCGGGACAGGGGGTACCTACGAGCAGTACTTC.